The rows below give T cell receptor beta chains drawn from one sample of a study of T cells in narcolepsy. Repertoires were generated with immunoSEQ multiplex PCR, while TCRdb's copy carries only in-frame clones and drops some. The sample lists 30,000 to 45,000 clones; approximately 85% were seen once. The sequencing input was CD45RA- memory CD4+ T cells from PBMCs. The receptors were sampled from a human donor with narcolepsy. Each CDR3 is given with its conserved first and last residue. The D gene is left open where the match is weak.

NA	TRBV21-1	TRBJ1-5	CASTGVSNQPQHF	TGTGCCAGCACTGGGGTTAGCAATCAGCCCCAGCATTTT
NA	TRBV4-2	TRBJ1-2	CASSQVADSNYGYTF	TGTGCCAGCAGCCAAGTCGCCGACAGCAACTATGGCTACACCTTC